These 3 T cell receptor beta chains came from one sample sequenced in a study of T cell responses to AZD1222 COVID-19 vaccine. Profiled with immunoSEQ multiplex PCR; TCRdb holds only in-frame clones, not every one. The sample lists about 130,000 clones, 92% seen once, with roughly 3.3% in the top ten. Sample: peripheral blood, taken 28 days after the second AZD1222 dose. The source is an adult who received the AZD1222 COVID-19 vaccine.

The CDR3 loop is CASSISSRGNNQPQHF. As DNA, the CDR3 is TGTGCCAGTAGTATATCGTCCAGGGGTAATAATCAGCCCCAGCATTTT. J is TRBJ1-5 and V is TRBV19; possibly TRBD1 for D (6 bases). Trimming cost V 2 bases and J 4 bases, with 15 bases left between them. Germline V gene lookup returns CDR1 LNHDA and CDR2 SQIVND (reference sequence). The CDR3 length is 16 residues.

The gene calls are TRBV29-1 and TRBJ2-1; 7 nucleotides align to TRBD2. The CDR3 runs 13 residues. Germline loops: CDR1 SQVTM, CDR2 ANQGSEA. J lost 7 bases, V lost 3 bases, and 6 bases had no gene match. The CDR3, as DNA: TGCAGCGTTGATCCCAGCGGGGTAAATGAGCAGTTCTTC. Its protein is CSVDPSGVNEQFF.

The chain has TRBV29-1 and TRBJ2-2, with unresolved D. V gave up 4 bases and J gave up 5 bases, with 8 bases separating them. This CDR3 is built from 12 residues. Germline V gene data show CDR1 as SQVTM and CDR2 as ANQGSEA. CDR3 bases: TGCAGCGTTGTAGAAGGAACCGGGGAGCTGTTTTTT. Its translation: CSVVEGTGELFF.